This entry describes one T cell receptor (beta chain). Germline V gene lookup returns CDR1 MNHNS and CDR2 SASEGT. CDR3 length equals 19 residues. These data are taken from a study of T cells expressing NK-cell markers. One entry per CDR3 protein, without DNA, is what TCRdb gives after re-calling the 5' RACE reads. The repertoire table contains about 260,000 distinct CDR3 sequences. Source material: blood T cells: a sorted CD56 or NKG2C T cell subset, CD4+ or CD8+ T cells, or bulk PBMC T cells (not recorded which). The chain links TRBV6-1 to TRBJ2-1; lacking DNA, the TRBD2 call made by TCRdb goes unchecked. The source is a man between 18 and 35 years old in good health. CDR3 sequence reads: CASSEGHYMGLAVWDEQFF.